This TCR beta chain stems from a study of T cell clusters in autoimmune cytopenias. Study observations and caveats: Healthy donors had 2.5 to 3.5-fold more exclusive TRB clusters than active autoimmune hepatitis patients.

Concerning this clonotype: Its antigen is still unknown.

TRB was amplified by touch-down multiplex PCR, primer pools A and B combined. Reanalyzing the multiplex PCR reads, TCRdb keeps one entry per CDR3 protein, without DNA. The specimen's table records under 8,000 distinct CDR3 sequences. Some 38,000 genome equivalents of blood DNA were amplified for TRB. This same sample was also taken into another study, of T cell repertoires in aging, cancer and after chemotherapy. That source reports: Rebound thymic output was suggested by rising median generation probability during chemotherapy in each cancer cohort.

The sequence was collected from a human donor in good health. The sample consisted of peripheral blood.

CDR3 protein: CASSSRTGGLDYGYTF. V and J are TRBV6-1 and TRBJ1-2; lacking DNA, the TRBD1 call made by TCRdb goes unchecked. The length of the CDR3 is 16 residues. The germline CDR1 and CDR2 sequences are MNHNS and SASEGT.